This T cell receptor beta chain was found in a study of blood T cell repertoires in COVID-19 (TCRdb year 2020). With respect to the entire study: Samples covering the acute and convalescent phases of COVID-19 were provided by collaborators in the United States, Italy and Spain. The material from the prospective study consisted of cDNA or gDNA derived from T cells, B-cell-depleted T cells, or PBMCs. Nearly every sample came with metadata listing a de-identified subject ID, COVID-19 status, age in years and sex. The repertoires were made available in a free public database intended to serve as a resource for research on the immune response to SARS-CoV-2. Subjects who had been exposed to COVID-19, were actively infected with it, or had recovered from it provided the deeply sampled blood TCRbeta repertoires that made up the dataset. Where available, HLA class I and class II types were obtained from metadata supplied by the sample provider rather than from assay-based typing. The samples were drawn from the first 160 participants of the ongoing ImmuneRACE study and from 1,254 subjects provided by 6 global collaborators.

As for this clone: The antigen it recognizes is unknown. Base quality data are lacking; no much larger clone is found one base away.

TCRbeta CDR3 regions were amplified from genomic DNA by means of the immunoSEQ Assay, a bias-controlled multiplex PCR. On the study's bioinformatics: The number of nucleated cells in each sample was estimated from the amplification of reference gene primers within the assay. To quantify the absolute abundance of each unique TCRbeta CDR3 rearrangement, sequence reads were collapsed and filtered. For each sample, productive Simpson clonality was calculated by taking the square root of Simpson's diversity index across productive rearrangements. The clones in this table, taken by TCRdb from immuneACCESS, are in-frame only. Not every clone is retained; where verified, under half of the shortfall comes from an unresolved V gene, and the cause of the rest is unknown. V and J calls and clone size are those listed in that table; D and trimming were worked out from the DNA. The sample table shows around 440,000 clones, and about 91% are seen once. About 12% of the sample is in the top ten clones.

The CDR3 has 14 amino acids, counting the end cysteine and phenylalanine. Here the CDR3 DNA is all that survives: 42 bases in frame from base 1. V is clipped by 2 bases and J by 2 bases, and the sequence between their germline boundaries is 7 bases long. The germline V gene yields SGHTA for CDR1 and FQGNSA for CDR2. Study-level results and caveats: How much clinical and demographic metadata was included differed by source and by participant, and the metadata was provided uncurated.

One collaborating source in Seattle enrolled patients during active infection and followed them longitudinally through the course of disease. Collaborating institutions collected whole blood in K2EDTA tubes following their own protocols. For TCRbeta analysis, collaborators shipped samples in one of three forms: frozen whole blood, isolated PBMCs, or DNA extracted from either of those sample types. The rearranged chain carries TRBV7-2 and TRBJ1-5; confidence is insufficient to name the D gene. What was sequenced was peripheral blood. This TCR was recovered from a woman in her forties or fifties with COVID-19, enrolled during active disease. Here is the DNA: TGTGCCAGCAGCTTATTCAGCGGCAATCAGCCCCAGCATTTT. The translation is CASSLFSGNQPQHF.